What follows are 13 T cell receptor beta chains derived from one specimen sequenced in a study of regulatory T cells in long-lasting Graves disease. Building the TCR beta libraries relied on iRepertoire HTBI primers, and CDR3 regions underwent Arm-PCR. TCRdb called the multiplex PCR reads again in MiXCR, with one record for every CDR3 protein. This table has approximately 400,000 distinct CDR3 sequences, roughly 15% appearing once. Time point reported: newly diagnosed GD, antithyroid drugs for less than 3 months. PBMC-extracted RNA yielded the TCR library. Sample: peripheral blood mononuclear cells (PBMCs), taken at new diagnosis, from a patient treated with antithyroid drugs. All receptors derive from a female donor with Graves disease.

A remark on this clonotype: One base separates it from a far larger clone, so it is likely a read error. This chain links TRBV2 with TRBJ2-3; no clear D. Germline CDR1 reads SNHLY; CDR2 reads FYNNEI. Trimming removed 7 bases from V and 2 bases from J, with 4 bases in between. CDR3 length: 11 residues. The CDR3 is CASTTTDTQYF. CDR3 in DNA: TGTGCCAGCACCACCACAGATACGCAGTATTTT. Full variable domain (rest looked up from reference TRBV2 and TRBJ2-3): EPEVTQTPSHQVTQMGQEVILRCVPISNHLYFYWYRQILGQKVEFLVSFYNNEISEKSEIFDDQFSVERPDGSNFTLKIRSTKLEDSAMYFCASTTTDTQYFGPGTRLTVL.

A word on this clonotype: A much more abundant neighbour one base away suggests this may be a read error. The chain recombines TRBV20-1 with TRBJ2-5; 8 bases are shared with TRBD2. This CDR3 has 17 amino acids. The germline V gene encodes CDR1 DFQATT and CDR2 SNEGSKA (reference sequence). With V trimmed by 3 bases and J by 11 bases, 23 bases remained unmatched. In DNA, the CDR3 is TGCAGTGCTAGGGGGGACATTACTAGCGGAGCCTACAATGAGCAGTACTTC. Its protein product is CSARGDITSGAYNEQYF.

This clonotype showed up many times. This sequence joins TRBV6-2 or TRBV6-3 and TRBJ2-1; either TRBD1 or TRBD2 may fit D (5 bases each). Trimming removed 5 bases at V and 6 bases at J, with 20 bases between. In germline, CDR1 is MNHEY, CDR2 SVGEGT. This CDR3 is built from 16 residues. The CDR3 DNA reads TGTGCCAGCAGTGACCCCGGGACCCCTCGGGTCAATGAGCAGTTCTTC. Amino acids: CASSDPGTPRVNEQFF.

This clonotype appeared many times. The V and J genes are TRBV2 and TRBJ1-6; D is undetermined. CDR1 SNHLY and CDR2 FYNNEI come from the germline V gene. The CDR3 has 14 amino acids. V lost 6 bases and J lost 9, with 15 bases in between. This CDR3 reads CASRPDRSASPLHF. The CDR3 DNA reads TGTGCCAGCAGGCCCGACCGGTCGGCTTCACCCCTCCACTTT.

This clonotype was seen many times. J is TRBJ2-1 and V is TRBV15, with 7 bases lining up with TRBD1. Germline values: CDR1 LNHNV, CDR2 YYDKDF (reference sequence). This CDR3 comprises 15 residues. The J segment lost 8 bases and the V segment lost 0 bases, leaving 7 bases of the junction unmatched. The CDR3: CATSRDQGEWDEQFF. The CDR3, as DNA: TGTGCCACCAGCAGAGATCAGGGGGAGTGGGATGAGCAGTTCTTC. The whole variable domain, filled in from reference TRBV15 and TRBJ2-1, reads DAMVIQNPRYQVTQFGKPVTLSCSQTLNHNVMYWYQQKSSQAPKLLFHYYDKDFNNEADTPDNFQSRRPNTSFCFLDIRSPGLGDTAMYLCATSRDQGEWDEQFFGPGTRLTVL.

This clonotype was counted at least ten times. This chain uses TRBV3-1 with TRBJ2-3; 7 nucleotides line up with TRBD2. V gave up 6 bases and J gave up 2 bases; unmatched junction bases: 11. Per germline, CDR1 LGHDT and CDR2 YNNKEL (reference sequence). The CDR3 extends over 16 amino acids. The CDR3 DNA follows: TGTGCCAGCAGACACGTCAGCGGGAAGGACACAGATACGCAGTATTTT. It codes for CASRHVSGKDTDTQYF.

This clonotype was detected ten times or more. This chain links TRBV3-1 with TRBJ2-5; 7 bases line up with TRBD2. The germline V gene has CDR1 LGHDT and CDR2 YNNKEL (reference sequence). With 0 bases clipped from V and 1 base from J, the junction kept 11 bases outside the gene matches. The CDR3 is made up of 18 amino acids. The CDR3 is CASSQDPLRGYSQETQYF. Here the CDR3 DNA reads TGTGCCAGCAGCCAAGACCCATTGCGGGGGTATTCCCAAGAGACCCAGTACTTC.

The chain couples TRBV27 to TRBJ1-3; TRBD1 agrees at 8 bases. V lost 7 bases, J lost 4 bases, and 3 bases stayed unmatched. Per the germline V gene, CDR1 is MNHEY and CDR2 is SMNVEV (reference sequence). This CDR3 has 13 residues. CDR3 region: CASKRTGGNTIYF. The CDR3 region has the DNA TGTGCCAGCAAAAGGACAGGGGGAAACACCATATATTTT.

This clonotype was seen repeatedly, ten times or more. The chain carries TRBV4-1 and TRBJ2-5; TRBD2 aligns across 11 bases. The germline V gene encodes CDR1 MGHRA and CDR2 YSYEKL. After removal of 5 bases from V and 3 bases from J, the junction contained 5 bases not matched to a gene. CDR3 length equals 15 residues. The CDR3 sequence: CASSDTLAGEETQYF. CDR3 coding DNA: TGCGCCAGCAGCGATACACTAGCGGGAGAAGAGACCCAGTACTTC.

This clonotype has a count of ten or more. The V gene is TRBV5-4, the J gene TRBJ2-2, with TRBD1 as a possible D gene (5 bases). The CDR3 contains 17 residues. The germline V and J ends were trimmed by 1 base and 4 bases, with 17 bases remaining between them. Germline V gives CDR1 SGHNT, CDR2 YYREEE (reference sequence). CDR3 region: CASSLWGRQGGTGELFF. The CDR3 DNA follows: TGTGCCAGCAGCTTGTGGGGAAGGCAGGGTGGCACCGGGGAGCTGTTTTTT.

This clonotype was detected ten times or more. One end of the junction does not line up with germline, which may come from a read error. The CDR3 is CASSQGTSGTYEQYF. CDR3 nucleotides: TGCGCCAGCAGCCAAGGGACTAGCGGAACCTACGAGCAGTACTTC. V is TRBV5-4 and J is TRBJ2-7; 11 positions agree with TRBD2. CDR3 size: 15 residues. Germline CDR1 is SGHNT and CDR2 is YYREEE (reference sequence). Full variable domain (rest looked up from reference TRBV5-4 and TRBJ2-7): ETGVTQSPTHLIKTRGQQVTLRCSSQSGHNTVSWYQQALGQGPQFIFQYYREEENGRGNFPPRFSGLQFPNYSSELNVNALELDDSALYLCASSQGTSGTYEQYFGPGTRLTVT.

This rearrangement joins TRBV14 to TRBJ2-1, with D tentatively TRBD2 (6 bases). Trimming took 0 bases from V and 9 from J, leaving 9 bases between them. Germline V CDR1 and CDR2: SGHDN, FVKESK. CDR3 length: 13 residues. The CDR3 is CASSQEGGTEQFF. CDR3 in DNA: TGTGCCAGCAGCCAAGAGGGGGGAACTGAGCAGTTCTTC.

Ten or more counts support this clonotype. This CDR3 is CASSLNGQRAFF. DNA of the CDR3: TGCGCCAGCAGCTTAAACGGACAGAGAGCTTTCTTT. The chain has TRBV5-1 and TRBJ1-1, with TRBD1 as a possible D gene (6 bases). Germline-derived CDR1 and CDR2 are SGHRS and YFSETQ. V was shortened by 2 bases and J by 10 bases, with 12 bases between the two germline ends. This CDR3 contains 12 residues.